A selection of T cell receptor beta chains follows, all from one sample in a study of CD8 T cells in ankylosing spondylitis. MiXCR was run by TCRdb on the 5' RACE reads, yielding one entry per CDR3 protein. The sample carries fewer than 750,000 distinct CDR3 sequences, roughly 20% recorded once. The specimen sequenced was blood, either unsorted or a sorted T cell fraction (not recorded which). The receptors originated from a male donor with ankylosing spondylitis. CDR3s leave out the opening cysteine and the closing phenylalanine or tryptophan. Fields, in order: V gene, J gene, CDR3 protein.

TRBV19,TRBJ2-7,ASSMGAIAAYEQY
TRBV7-9,TRBJ2-7,ASSLVGPDEQY
TRBV10-3,TRBJ1-5,AISTGDYSNQPQH
TRBV11-2,TRBJ2-3,ASSYGHHKADTQY
TRBV29-1,TRBJ2-5,SVEQPNQETQY
TRBV27,TRBJ2-5,ASKPGQGAGEETQY
TRBV29-1,TRBJ2-1,SVGRPSEYNEQF
TRBV2,TRBJ1-6,ASSRQGSYNSPLH
TRBV28,TRBJ2-3,ASSLGLGTSRDTQY
TRBV20-1,TRBJ1-4,SVKGQGDIEKLF
TRBV28,TRBJ2-7,ASSLGLDPGEQY
TRBV4-1,TRBJ1-1,ASSQESWNLNTEAF
TRBV20-1,TRBJ2-3,SASGRGGSTDTQY
TRBV12-3/TRBV12-4,TRBJ1-4,ASSPSSDGREEKLF
TRBV20-1,TRBJ2-7,SALDGFEQY
TRBV29-1,TRBJ1-1,SVGSGNTEAF
TRBV28,TRBJ2-1,ASSFSPGWLAGGHRYNEQF
TRBV12-3/TRBV12-4,TRBJ2-4,ASRPRGRKNIQY
TRBV12-3/TRBV12-4,TRBJ1-2,ASSLTTANYGYT
TRBV20-1,TRBJ2-7,SAAQPGQPSYEQY
TRBV6-5,TRBJ2-7,ASSYSDGALEQY
TRBV25-1,TRBJ2-1,ASSEWSNEQF
TRBV4-1,TRBJ2-7,ASSRSRGDGEQY
TRBV12-3/TRBV12-4,TRBJ2-1,ASSPSGSSDEQF
TRBV18,TRBJ1-1,ASSQGQRSATEAF
TRBV7-3,TRBJ2-1,ASSLTLAGSYNEQF
TRBV5-1,TRBJ2-1,ASSLASAAYNEQF
TRBV6-2/TRBV6-3,TRBJ2-1,ASSERGQYNEQF
TRBV12-3/TRBV12-4,TRBJ2-7,ASSLVGGQGYEQY
TRBV5-1,TRBJ2-1,ASSLRGGLGNEQF
TRBV12-3/TRBV12-4,TRBJ2-3,ASSPKEQSTDTQY
TRBV4-2,TRBJ2-1,ASSLRTGVPF
TRBV20-1,TRBJ1-5,SAGSGYGNQPQH
TRBV5-6,TRBJ1-1,ASSTAEQGYYTEAF
TRBV24-1,TRBJ2-3,ATSDPGQGVSGRPNTQY
TRBV12-3/TRBV12-4,TRBJ2-1,ASSLFRWSYNEQF
TRBV18,TRBJ2-1,ASSPYVEREFHNEQF
TRBV11-2,TRBJ2-3,ASSLAVTSGTATQY
TRBV12-3/TRBV12-4,TRBJ2-2,ASRGGQDAANTGELF
TRBV10-1,TRBJ1-4,ASSEDRANEKLF
TRBV4-1,TRBJ2-3,ASSQVQEDTQY
TRBV6-2/TRBV6-3,TRBJ1-1,ASSYSPGRMNTEAF
TRBV7-7,TRBJ2-5,ASSRTPGGPETQY
TRBV7-9,TRBJ1-3,ASSIDTTGLGNTIY
TRBV7-2,TRBJ1-3,ASKPPGQGNTIY
TRBV5-1,TRBJ2-2,ASSLRSRTSGSSNTGELF
TRBV27,TRBJ2-1,ASHEASGRSNEQF
TRBV5-1,TRBJ1-4,ASSLAGQGGEKLF
TRBV5-1,TRBJ1-5,ASSPGPSGGGNQPQH
TRBV5-1,TRBJ2-3,ASSLAGYTSTDTQY
TRBV20-1,TRBJ2-3,SALAGGVASTDTQY
TRBV5-1,TRBJ1-4,ASSLAGGTNEKLF
TRBV4-1,TRBJ1-5,ASSQEERQGSQPQH
TRBV28,TRBJ2-7,ASNSPGTDYEQY